Listed here are 15 T cell receptor beta chains from one sample, sequenced in a study of PD-1 blockade in classical Hodgkin lymphoma. Here immunoSEQ multiplex PCR was the method, and the copy in TCRdb shows in-frame clones only, minus some. The sample carries tens of thousands of clones, 88% recorded once. Every one of the patients relapsed after autologous stem cell transplantation (brentuximab vedotin exposure was variable). The specimen comprised peripheral blood mononuclear cells (PBMCs), sampled at baseline. The receptors derive from a human donor with classical Hodgkin lymphoma.

J is TRBJ2-1 and V is TRBV28; unclear D gene. In germline, CDR1 is MDHEN, CDR2 SYDVKM. Trimming pared 8 bases from V and 10 bases from J, leaving 15 bases between. The CDR3 runs to 12 residues. CDR3 region: CASPWRRLEQFF. The CDR3 nucleotides are TGTGCCAGCCCATGGAGACGGCTCGAGCAGTTCTTC.

The rearrangement uses TRBV5-1 and TRBJ2-1; the D gene could be TRBD1 or TRBD2 (5 bases each). Trimming cost V 2 bases and J 0 bases, with 9 bases left between them. From germline, CDR1 is SGHRS and CDR2 YFSETQ. The CDR3 has 15 amino acids. Here the CDR3 reads CASSLSGTSYNEQFF. CDR3 nucleotides: TGCGCCAGCAGCTTATCCGGGACCTCCTACAATGAGCAGTTCTTC. The full variable domain, in which reference TRBV5-1 and TRBJ2-1 provide the parts outside the CDR3, is KAGVTQTPRYLIKTRGQQVTLSCSPISGHRSVSWYQQTPGQGLQFLFEYFSETQRNKGNFPGRFSGRQFSNSRSEMNVSTLELGDSALYLCASSLSGTSYNEQFFGPGTRLTVL.

This clone was detected only once. The chain uses TRBV4-3 and TRBJ2-5, with D uncertain. Germline assignment: CDR1 LGHNA and CDR2 YSLEER. V lost 0 bases and J 9 bases, leaving 17 bases between the germline ends. The CDR3 is 15 residues long. The CDR3 reads CASSQEPGGTGSQYF. The DNA for the CDR3 is TGCGCCAGCAGCCAAGAACCAGGTGGAACCGGTTCCCAGTACTTC.

J is TRBJ1-1 and V is TRBV27, with D maybe TRBD1 (5 bases). The V and J ends lost 5 bases and 0 bases respectively, with 16 bases between them. Germline lookup yields CDR1 MNHEY and CDR2 SMNVEV (reference sequence). The CDR3 is 16 residues long. This CDR3 reads CASSRGKGELNTEAFF. CDR3 sequence (DNA): TGTGCCAGCAGTAGGGGCAAAGGAGAGCTGAACACTGAAGCTTTCTTT.

The chain couples TRBV7-2 to TRBJ2-5; weak D call: TRBD2 (7 bases). This CDR3 is built from 15 residues. The germline CDR1 and CDR2 sequences are SGHTA and FQGNSA. V shed 2 bases and J shed 1 base, with 11 bases lying between them. DNA for the CDR3: TGTGCCAGCAGCTTAAGTAGGGGGGGCCAAGAGACCCAGTACTTC. It specifies CASSLSRGGQETQYF.

The V call is TRBV6-6, the J call TRBJ1-3, with TRBD1 matching 12 bases. This CDR3 is built from 16 residues. V lost 2 bases and J lost 4; bases outside the gene matches: 3. Per germline, CDR1 MNHNY and CDR2 SVGAGI (reference sequence). CDR3 in amino acids: CASSYGDRGQGNTIYF. In DNA, the CDR3 is TGTGCCAGCAGTTACGGGGACAGGGGGCAAGGAAACACCATATATTTT.

V is TRBV29-1 and J is TRBJ1-2, with D perhaps matching TRBD1 (6 bases). The CDR3 consists of 12 residues. Germline values: CDR1 SQVTM, CDR2 ANQGSEA. Trimming took 3 bases from V and 8 from J, leaving 13 bases between them. CDR3: CSVDTGLGGYTF. The CDR3 nucleotides read TGCAGCGTTGACACAGGGTTGGGGGGCTACACCTTC.

The rearrangement uses TRBV28 and TRBJ1-1; D is possibly TRBD1 (6 bases). The CDR3 has 12 residues. V was trimmed by 2 bases and J by 8 bases, leaving 9 bases between them. Germline-derived CDR1 and CDR2 are MDHEN and SYDVKM. CDR3 region: CASSLPGQEAFF. The CDR3 nucleotides are TGTGCCAGCAGTTTACCCGGACAGGAAGCTTTCTTT.

This clone turned up a few times. V is TRBV21-1 and J is TRBJ1-5; TRBD1, the D gene given by the table, was not confirmed from the DNA. TRBV21-1 is noted as a pseudogene. The CDR3 covers 15 residues. CDR3 nucleotide sequence: TGTGCCAGCAGCAGGGACAGCGATAGCAATCAGCCCCAGCATTTT. This translates into CASSRDSDSNQPQHF.

The chain links TRBV2 to TRBJ2-3, with a possible D match to TRBD1 (5 bases). CDR3 length equals 14 residues. Germline CDR1 reads SNHLY; CDR2 reads FYNNEI. The ends were cut back, 2 bases at V and 5 bases at J, with 11 bases in the middle. The CDR3 DNA reads as TGTGCCAGCAGTGAACAGGGCGGTCGAGATACGCAGTATTTT. This encodes CASSEQGGRDTQYF.

The rearrangement links TRBV18 to TRBJ2-1, with a weak D call TRBD1 (6 bases). Germline V gene sequence: CDR1 KGHSH, CDR2 LQKENI. The V and J ends lost 6 bases and 6 bases respectively, with 12 bases between them. The CDR3 spans 13 residues. The CDR3, as DNA: TGTGCCAGCTCCCAAAAGGGGGTCAATGAGCAGTTCTTC. As protein: CASSQKGVNEQFF.

The V call is TRBV11-1, the J call TRBJ2-7, with D tentatively TRBD1 (5 bases). V lost 5 bases, J lost 0 bases, and 14 bases lay in between. The CDR3 has 15 amino acids. Per germline, CDR1 SGHAT and CDR2 FQDESV (reference sequence). CDR3: CASSPTDSSSYEQYF. For the CDR3, the DNA is TGTGCCAGCAGCCCGACAGATTCGAGCTCCTACGAGCAGTACTTC.

J is TRBJ1-2 and V is TRBV5-1; perhaps TRBD1 as D (6 bases). The CDR3 totals 13 residues. Germline CDR1 reads SGHRS; CDR2 reads YFSETQ. The V and J ends lost 3 bases and 7 bases respectively, with 13 bases between them. CDR3 residues: CASSSTGVGGYTF. In DNA form, the CDR3 reads TGCGCCAGCAGCTCGACAGGCGTGGGTGGCTACACCTTC.

This clone is categorized as large. This chain joins TRBV4-1 and TRBJ1-4; D unresolved. In germline, CDR1 is MGHRA, CDR2 YSYEKL. This CDR3 contains 14 residues. The V and J ends lost 0 bases and 6 bases respectively, with 8 bases between them. The CDR3 DNA follows: TGCGCCAGCAGCCAAGAGAAAGCCTATGAAAAACTGTTTTTT. Translating gives CASSQEKAYEKLFF.

The genes are TRBV28 and TRBJ2-5; 11 positions agree with TRBD2. The CDR3 has 17 amino acids. The junction had 8 bases not matched to a gene; V was cut back by 4 bases and J by 1 base. CDR1 and CDR2 from the germline V gene are MDHEN and SYDVKM. This CDR3 reads CASSSPSSGGTQETQYF. The CDR3 DNA reads as TGTGCCAGCAGTTCACCTTCTAGCGGGGGGACCCAAGAGACCCAGTACTTC.